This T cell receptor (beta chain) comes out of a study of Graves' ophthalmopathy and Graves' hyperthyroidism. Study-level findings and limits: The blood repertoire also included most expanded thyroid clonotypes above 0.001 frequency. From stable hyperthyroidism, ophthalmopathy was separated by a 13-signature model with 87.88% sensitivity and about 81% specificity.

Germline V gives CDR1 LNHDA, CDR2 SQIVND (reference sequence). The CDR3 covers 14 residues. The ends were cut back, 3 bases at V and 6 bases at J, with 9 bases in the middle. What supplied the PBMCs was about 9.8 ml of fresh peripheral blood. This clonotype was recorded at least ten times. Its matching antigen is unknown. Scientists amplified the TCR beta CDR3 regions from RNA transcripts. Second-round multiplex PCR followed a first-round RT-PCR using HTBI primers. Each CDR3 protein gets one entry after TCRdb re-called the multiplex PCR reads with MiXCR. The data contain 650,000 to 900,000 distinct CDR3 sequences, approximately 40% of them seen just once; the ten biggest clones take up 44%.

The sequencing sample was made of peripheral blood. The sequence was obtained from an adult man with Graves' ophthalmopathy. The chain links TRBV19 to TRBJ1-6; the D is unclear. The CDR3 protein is CASSIGQINSPLHF. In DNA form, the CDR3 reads TGTGCCAGTAGTATCGGGCAGATTAATTCACCCCTCCACTTT.